This T cell receptor beta chain is from a study of regulatory T cells in long-lasting Graves disease. There are 16 residues in the CDR3. The J segment lost 5 bases and the V segment lost 1 base, leaving 5 bases of the junction unmatched. The germline V gene has CDR1 SGHTA and CDR2 FQGNSA. Specified time point: newly diagnosed GD, antithyroid drugs for less than 3 months. The authors made the TCR library using RNA they extracted from PBMCs. Construction of the TCR beta libraries employed iRepertoire HTBI primers in conjunction with Arm-PCR of CDR3 regions. TCRdb itself ran the multiplex PCR reads through MiXCR, one entry per CDR3 protein. The table has around 480,000 distinct CDR3 sequences, 15% to 20% seen once; the top ten hold 9% to 15%. This clonotype was observed many times. This sample was shared with a second study, whose subject was T cells in Graves' hyperthyroidism and ophthalmopathy.

This TCR was recovered from a man aged 35 to 55 with Graves disease. The chain is built from TRBV7-2 and TRBJ1-5; TRBD1 agrees at 10 bases. The sequenced sample was peripheral blood mononuclear cells (PBMCs), obtained at new diagnosis, from a patient treated with antithyroid drugs. The CDR3 DNA reads as TGTGCCAGCAGCTTAGTAGGACAGGGGGATTATCAGCCCCAGCATTTT. Translation gives CASSLVGQGDYQPQHF.